This TCR beta chain was observed in a study of T cells after posttransplantation cyclophosphamide. The study's findings and limits: Blood and skin or GI T cell repertoires showed limited TRB overlap. Donor-recipient repertoire similarity was low at 1-2 months, rising over year one.

The CDR3 has 19 amino acids. Germline values: CDR1 LNHDA, CDR2 SQIVND (reference sequence). V lost 1 base and J lost 0, with 22 bases in between. This clone was seen at least ten times. Antigen specificity is unknown. Profiled with immunoSEQ multiplex PCR; TCRdb holds only in-frame clones, not every one. In total the sample includes around 35,000 clones, none of them seen once. Material: PBMCs. This chain connects TRBV19 to TRBJ2-7; a weak D match, TRBD2 (6 bases). This sequence originates from a woman aged 50 to 65 in good health and a related stem cell transplant donor. Here the CDR3 reads CASSIAPPRRRGRSYEQYF. CDR3 coding DNA: TGTGCCAGTAGTATAGCCCCCCCCCGCCGGCGGGGACGCTCCTACGAGCAGTACTTC.